This entry lists 19 T cell receptor beta chains sequenced from one sample in a study of cytomegalovirus exposure and HLA in healthy donors. 60 Vbeta and 13 Jbeta primers were used in PCR. Sequencing was performed with immunoSEQ multiplex PCR; in TCRdb, only in-frame clones are kept and a portion is missing. The sample lists approximately 140,000 clones, about 83% occurring once. Sequenced material: PBMCs. The receptors shown here come from a man in his forties in good health and CMV-seropositive.

This clone appeared a single time. The V gene is TRBV6-5, the J gene TRBJ1-1; D perhaps matches TRBD1 (6 bases). Germline CDR1 reads MNHEY; CDR2 reads SVGAGI. The germline V and J ends were trimmed by 10 bases and 0 bases, with 15 bases remaining between them. There are 14 residues in the CDR3. In nucleotides, the CDR3 is TGTGCCACCAAAAGGGGGTTCATGAACACTGAAGCTTTCTTT. This sequence encodes CATKRGFMNTEAFF.

This clone has only one observation. V is TRBV9 and J is TRBJ2-2, with D unclear. Germline loops: CDR1 SGDLS, CDR2 YYNGEE. Trimming removed 1 base at V and 5 bases at J, with 12 bases between. The length of the CDR3 is 15 residues. DNA for the CDR3: TGTGCCAGCAGCGTACAGATCTCCCCGACCGGGGAGCTGTTTTTT. Encoded protein: CASSVQISPTGELFF.

The gene calls are TRBV5-6 and TRBJ1-3; D might be TRBD1 (5 bases). Trimming shortened V by 0 bases and J by 4 bases, and 14 bases separated the two germline ends. This CDR3 is built from 16 residues. Germline assignment: CDR1 SGHDT and CDR2 YYEEEE. The CDR3 spells CASSLGGGLAGNTIYF. CDR3 nucleotides: TGTGCCAGCAGCTTGGGCGGGGGACTTGCCGGAAACACCATATATTTT.

In its sample, this clone was seen a few times. The V gene is TRBV5-4, the J gene TRBJ2-7; TRBD2 matches 7 bases. V was pared by 4 bases and J by 5 bases, with 12 bases of the junction left unmatched. Germline-derived CDR1 and CDR2 are SGHNT and YYREEE (reference sequence). The CDR3 sequence is 15 residues long. In DNA, the CDR3 is TGTGCCAGCAGCCGCCAAAGCGGGGCCGAACACGAGCAGTACTTC. This sequence encodes CASSRQSGAEHEQYF.

The chain links TRBV7-3 to TRBJ2-6; 7 nucleotides line up with TRBD1. V trimming: 1 base; J trimming: 0 bases; junction bases outside the gene matches: 9. Germline CDR1 is SGHTA and CDR2 is FQGTGA. There are 19 residues in the CDR3. CDR3 region: CASSLNPTGASSGANVLTF. The CDR3 DNA reads TGTGCCAGCAGCTTAAACCCCACAGGGGCGAGCTCTGGGGCCAACGTCCTGACTTTC.

V usage is TRBV4-3 and J usage is TRBJ2-2, with 7 bases identical to TRBD2. Germline V CDR1 and CDR2: LGHNA, YSLEER. The CDR3 sequence is 16 residues long. V dropped 3 bases and J dropped 2; count of bases not matched to a gene: 6. The CDR3 loop is CASSQGTIYNTGELFF. In nucleotides, the CDR3 is TGCGCCAGCAGCCAGGGGACTATTTATAACACCGGGGAGCTGTTTTTT.

V gene TRBV5-1 combines with J gene TRBJ2-5, with 7 bases that match TRBD2. The V gene's germline CDR1 is SGHRS and CDR2 YFSETQ. CDR3 length: 14 residues. V was pared by 2 bases and J by 3 bases, with 4 bases of the junction left unmatched. The CDR3 is CASSLAGPKETQYF. CDR3 DNA: TGCGCCAGCAGCTTAGCGGGACCCAAAGAGACCCAGTACTTC.

The chain carries TRBV30 and TRBJ1-5; D uncertain. V was shortened by 3 bases and J by 7 bases, with 16 bases between the two germline ends. Germline V CDR1 and CDR2: GTSNPN, SVGIG (reference sequence). The CDR3 is 14 amino acids. CDR3 region: CAWSSGDLYQPQHF. Written as DNA, the CDR3 is TGTGCCTGGAGCAGCGGGGATCTTTACCAGCCCCAGCATTTT.

This clone has just a few counts. V and J are TRBV27 and TRBJ1-2, with D perhaps TRBD1 (5 bases). CDR3 size: 14 residues. Per the germline V gene, CDR1 is MNHEY and CDR2 is SMNVEV (reference sequence). V was cut by 3 bases and J by 4 bases, with 12 bases left in between. Written as DNA, the CDR3 is TGTGCCAGCAGTTTTAGCCGGGGGGTCTATGGCTACACCTTC. Translated: CASSFSRGVYGYTF.

The chain combines TRBV10-3 with TRBJ2-1; D unclear. Trimming left V 3 bases short and J 5 bases short, with 8 bases between. The germline V gene encodes CDR1 ENHRY and CDR2 SYGVKD. The CDR3 is 13 residues long. This chain's CDR3 is CAISDGLDNEQFF. The CDR3 DNA sequence: TGTGCCATCAGTGATGGCCTAGACAATGAGCAGTTCTTC.

This clone was counted only a few times. This sequence joins TRBV11-2 and TRBJ2-1; weak D call: TRBD1 (6 bases). V was clipped by 4 bases and J by 7 bases, with 14 bases between them. This CDR3 has 14 amino acids. Germline CDR1 SGHAT, CDR2 FQNNGV. The CDR3 here is CASSYSGQGNEQFF. The CDR3 bases are TGTGCCAGCAGCTATTCGGGACAAGGGAATGAGCAGTTCTTC.

The V gene is TRBV19, the J gene TRBJ2-7, with a weak D call TRBD1 (6 bases). In germline, CDR1 is LNHDA, CDR2 SQIVND (reference sequence). Trimming removed 5 bases at V and 4 bases at J, with 15 bases between. The CDR3 extends over 14 amino acids. The CDR3 bases are TGTGCCAGTAGTTCCACAGGGAAAGGGTACGAGCAGTACTTC. This encodes CASSSTGKGYEQYF.

This clone was seen a handful of times. This chain uses TRBV9 with TRBJ2-5; 9 nucleotides agree with TRBD2. This CDR3 is 15 amino acids long. CDR1 and CDR2 from the germline V gene are SGDLS and YYNGEE. V lost 0 bases to trimming and J lost 3 bases; unmatched junction nucleotides: 3. In nucleotides, the CDR3 is TGTGCCAGCAGCGTAGGACTAGCGGTTGAAGAGACCCAGTACTTC. It encodes CASSVGLAVEETQYF.

The chain uses TRBV11-3 and TRBJ2-2; 14 nucleotides align to TRBD2. Germline V gives CDR1 SGHNT, CDR2 YENEEA. The CDR3 is made up of 16 amino acids. With 5 bases clipped from V and 7 bases from J, the junction kept 6 bases outside the gene matches. Here the CDR3 DNA reads TGTGCCAGCAGCCCCGGGACTAGCGGGAGAAACGGGGAGCTGTTTTTT. Amino acid sequence: CASSPGTSGRNGELFF.

The chain employs TRBV6-1 and TRBJ1-1; 8 bases agree with TRBD1. Unmatched junction bases numbered 13, after V lost 8 bases and J lost 5 bases. This CDR3 has 15 residues. Germline V lookup: CDR1 MNHNS, CDR2 SASEGT. The CDR3 DNA is TGTGCCAGCTTCACAGGGGGGGCAGGGGAAACTGAAGCTTTCTTT. It codes for CASFTGGAGETEAFF.

This clone was seen just once. The chain carries TRBV5-1 and TRBJ2-3; 7 positions agree with TRBD2. The V segment lost 3 bases and the J segment 1 base; nucleotides outside the gene matches: 5. The V gene's germline CDR1 is SGHRS and CDR2 YFSETQ. The CDR3 spans 15 residues. The CDR3 reads CASSSPSGGTDTQYF. The CDR3 DNA reads as TGCGCCAGCAGCTCCCCTAGCGGAGGCACAGATACGCAGTATTTT. The full variable domain, completed using reference TRBV5-1 and TRBJ2-3, is KAGVTQTPRYLIKTRGQQVTLSCSPISGHRSVSWYQQTPGQGLQFLFEYFSETQRNKGNFPGRFSGRQFSNSRSEMNVSTLELGDSALYLCASSSPSGGTDTQYFGPGTRLTVL.

V and J are TRBV29-1 and TRBJ2-1, with TRBD2 identical over 9 bases. Per germline, CDR1 SQVTM and CDR2 ANQGSEA. The CDR3 is made up of 12 amino acids. V was clipped by 7 bases and J by 9 bases; unmatched bases: 7. CDR3 sequence: CSGKGLAAEQFF. CDR3 nucleotide sequence: TGCAGCGGGAAGGGACTAGCTGCTGAGCAGTTCTTC.

CDR3 sequence reads: CASSFGPGGAYGYTF. Here the CDR3 DNA reads TGTGCCAGCAGTTTCGGGCCTGGAGGGGCCTATGGCTACACCTTC. V gene TRBV28 combines with J gene TRBJ1-2; tentatively, D is TRBD1 (5 bases). The CDR3 is made up of 15 amino acids. Germline V lookup: CDR1 MDHEN, CDR2 SYDVKM. V gave up 3 bases and J gave up 4 bases, with 15 bases separating them.

CDR3 residues: CASSLGGGKAGYTF. CDR3 bases: TGTGCCAGCAGTTTAGGGGGGGGCAAAGCGGGCTACACCTTC. The J gene is TRBJ1-2, the V gene TRBV28; D is possibly TRBD1 (6 bases). In germline, CDR1 is MDHEN, CDR2 SYDVKM. This CDR3 comprises 14 residues. The V end was cut by 2 bases, the J end by 8 bases, with 15 bases between.